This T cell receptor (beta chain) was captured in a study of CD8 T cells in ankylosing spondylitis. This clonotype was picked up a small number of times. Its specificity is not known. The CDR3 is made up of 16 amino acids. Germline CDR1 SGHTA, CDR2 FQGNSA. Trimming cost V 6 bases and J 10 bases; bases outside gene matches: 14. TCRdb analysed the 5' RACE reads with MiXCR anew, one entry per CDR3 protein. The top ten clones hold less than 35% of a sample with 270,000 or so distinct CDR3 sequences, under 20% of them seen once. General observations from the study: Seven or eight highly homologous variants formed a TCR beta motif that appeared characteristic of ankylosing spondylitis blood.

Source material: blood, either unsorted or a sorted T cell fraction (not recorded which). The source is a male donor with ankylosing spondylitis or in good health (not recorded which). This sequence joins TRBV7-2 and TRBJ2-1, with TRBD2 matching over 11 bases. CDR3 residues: CASRFLIAGGAGEQFF. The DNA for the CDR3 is TGTGCCAGCAGATTCCTCATAGCGGGAGGGGCGGGGGAGCAGTTCTTC.